A single sample is the source of the 20 T cell receptor beta chains below, sequenced in a study of T cell responses to AZD1222 COVID-19 vaccine. The data were produced by immunoSEQ multiplex PCR, yet TCRdb's version contains in-frame clones alone and is incomplete. Here the sample spans 150,000 to 200,000 clones, under 95% being singletons. Material: peripheral blood, obtained on day 0 of AZD1222 vaccination. The receptors shown here come from an adult in good health.

This clone was detected only once. The chain carries TRBV7-9 and TRBJ1-4, with 7 bases matching TRBD1. This CDR3 spans 17 amino acids. CDR1 is SEHNR and CDR2 is FQNEAQ in the germline V gene (reference sequence). J was trimmed by 2 bases and V by 5 bases; bases with no gene match: 11. The CDR3 region is CASSPPERGPTNEKLFF. Written as DNA, the CDR3 is TGTGCCAGCAGCCCGCCGGAGAGGGGGCCGACTAATGAAAAACTGTTTTTT.

The rearrangement links TRBV7-2 to TRBJ2-3; no firm D call. The ends were cut back, 1 base at V and 4 bases at J, with 3 bases in the middle. The germline V gene encodes CDR1 SGHTA and CDR2 FQGNSA. This CDR3 is 12 amino acids long. Here the CDR3 reads CASSLVADTQYF. In DNA form, the CDR3 reads TGTGCCAGCAGCTTAGTTGCAGATACGCAGTATTTT.

The chain combines TRBV3-1 (or the pseudogene TRBV3-2) with TRBJ2-3; tentatively, D is TRBD1 or TRBD2 (5 bases each). CDR1 and CDR2 from the germline V gene are LGHDT and YNNKEL (reference sequence). The CDR3 consists of 15 residues. V was cut by 1 base and J by 0 bases, with 8 bases left in between. For the CDR3, the DNA is TGTGCCAGCAGCCAAGGGTGGGGGAGCACAGATACGCAGTATTTT. This translates into CASSQGWGSTDTQYF.

V usage is TRBV5-1 and J usage is TRBJ1-2; TRBD1 might be the D (6 bases). V was pared by 3 bases and J by 2 bases, with 14 bases between. The CDR3 is made up of 15 amino acids. Germline V lookup: CDR1 SGHRS, CDR2 YFSETQ. The DNA of the CDR3 is TGCGCCAGCAGCTACTCTCGGGACAAAAACTATGGCTACACCTTC. It specifies CASSYSRDKNYGYTF.

CDR3 coding DNA: TGTGCCAGCAGCTGGGGACAGGGGGCGCTTGGGGCCAACGTCCTGACTTTC. It codes for CASSWGQGALGANVLTF. The chain couples TRBV7-9 to TRBJ2-6; TRBD1 aligns across 12 bases. CDR3 length: 17 residues. V trimming: 4 bases; J trimming: 3 bases; junction bases outside the gene matches: 4. Germline loops: CDR1 SEHNR, CDR2 FQNEAQ (reference sequence).

The gene calls are TRBV5-4 and TRBJ1-6, with D maybe TRBD1 (5 bases). CDR3 length equals 15 residues. Germline lookup yields CDR1 SGHNT and CDR2 YYREEE (reference sequence). V dropped 0 bases and J dropped 10 bases, with 14 bases sitting between them. CDR3: CASSLGREVWSPLHF. The CDR3 DNA reads TGTGCCAGCAGCTTGGGCAGGGAGGTCTGGTCACCCCTCCACTTT.

This clone was recorded only once. The V gene is TRBV4-3, the J gene TRBJ2-1; 7 bases are a match to TRBD2. The ends lost 0 bases at V and 5 bases at J; junction bases unmatched: 7. This CDR3 contains 16 residues. Germline V gene data show CDR1 as LGHNA and CDR2 as YSLEER. The CDR3: CASSQDWGRVNNEQFF. The CDR3 region has the DNA TGCGCCAGCAGCCAAGACTGGGGGAGGGTCAACAATGAGCAGTTCTTC.

J is TRBJ2-1 and V is TRBV19; D tentatively reads TRBD1 or TRBD2 (6 bases each). Per the germline V gene, CDR1 is LNHDA and CDR2 is SQIVND (reference sequence). The ends were cut back, 4 bases at V and 8 bases at J, with 18 bases in the middle. The CDR3 is made up of 15 amino acids. CDR3: CASSSGTRMLDEQFF. The CDR3 DNA follows: TGTGCCAGTAGTAGCGGGACAAGAATGTTGGATGAGCAGTTCTTC. The complete variable domain, with remaining parts taken from reference TRBV19 and TRBJ2-1, reads DGGITQSPKYLFRKEGQNVTLSCEQNLNHDAMYWYRQDPGQGLRLIYYSQIVNDFQKGDIAEGYSVSREKKESFPLTVTSAQKNPTAFYLCASSSGTRMLDEQFFGPGTRLTVL.

This chain uses TRBV2 with TRBJ2-1, with a weak D call TRBD2 (5 bases). CDR1 and CDR2 (germline): SNHLY, FYNNEI. The CDR3 contains 15 residues. Trimming took off 9 bases at V and 10 bases at J, with 25 bases between the two ends. CDR3 sequence reads: CARIKNKGAGGEQFF. The CDR3 region has the DNA TGTGCCAGAATAAAAAATAAGGGAGCAGGCGGGGAGCAGTTCTTC. The entire variable domain, with the rest obtained from reference TRBV2 and TRBJ2-1, is as follows: EPEVTQTPSHQVTQMGQEVILRCVPISNHLYFYWYRQILGQKVEFLVSFYNNEISEKSEIFDDQFSVERPDGSNFTLKIRSTKLEDSAMYFCARIKNKGAGGEQFFGPGTRLTVL.

This sequence joins TRBV5-1 and TRBJ2-5; D possibly matches TRBD1 or TRBD2 (6 bases each). V lost 7 bases and J 4 bases, leaving 11 bases between the germline ends. CDR3 length equals 12 residues. Germline loops: CDR1 SGHRS, CDR2 YFSETQ. The CDR3 DNA follows: TGCGCCAGCGAGGGGGGAGGAGAGACCCAGTACTTC. Translated, it gives CASEGGGETQYF.

The chain recombines TRBV5-1 with TRBJ2-5; D is unresolved. The CDR3 totals 15 residues. The V gene's germline CDR1 is SGHRS and CDR2 YFSETQ. V lost 0 bases to trimming and J lost 5 bases, with 14 bases between them. CDR3 sequence reads: CASSLALGPGETQYF. CDR3 DNA: TGCGCCAGCAGCTTGGCCTTAGGGCCCGGGGAGACCCAGTACTTC.

The chain couples TRBV11-3 to TRBJ1-6; 10 bases agree with TRBD1. Germline-derived CDR1 and CDR2 are SGHNT and YENEEA. This CDR3 has 15 residues. V was pared by 6 bases and J by 9 bases, with 8 bases of the junction left unmatched. CDR3 bases: TGTGCCAGCAGTGACCGGGACAGGGGAAGTTCACCCCTCCACTTT. Its protein product is CASSDRDRGSSPLHF.

The CDR3 is CASSMGPGQTGYTF. The CDR3 DNA is TGTGCCAGTAGTATGGGGCCGGGACAAACGGGCTACACCTTC. The V gene is TRBV19, the J gene TRBJ1-2; maybe TRBD1 (6 bases). Trimming left V 3 bases short and J 8 bases short, with 16 bases between. The CDR3 is 14 amino acids. Germline V gives CDR1 LNHDA, CDR2 SQIVND (reference sequence).

The CDR3 DNA follows: TGTGCCAGCAGCCCTTCTAACACCGGGGAGCTGTTTTTT. Translation gives CASSPSNTGELFF. The chain carries TRBV7-2 and TRBJ2-2; D not certain. Germline V gene lookup returns CDR1 SGHTA and CDR2 FQGNSA. The CDR3 contains 13 residues. The ends were cut back, 5 bases at V and 2 bases at J, with 6 bases in the middle.

The chain uses TRBV2 and TRBJ1-2; a weak D match, TRBD1 (6 bases). CDR1 is SNHLY, CDR2 FYNNEI, per germline. Trimming removed 5 bases at V and 8 bases at J, with 18 bases between. This CDR3 is 14 amino acids long. CDR3 sequence (DNA): TGTGCCAGCAGTTCGCTTGGCCCAGGGGAGGGCTACACCTTC. This gives the protein CASSSLGPGEGYTF.

The chain links TRBV4-1 to TRBJ1-1; D is possibly TRBD1 (5 bases). V was shortened by 0 bases and J by 4 bases, with 18 bases between the two germline ends. The CDR3 contains 17 residues. Looked up from germline, CDR1 is MGHRA and CDR2 is YSYEKL. The chain's CDR3 is CASSQEVSNLGGTEAFF. The CDR3 DNA reads TGCGCCAGCAGCCAAGAGGTATCGAATTTGGGGGGCACTGAAGCTTTCTTT.

The chain has TRBV28 and TRBJ2-2; 11 bases are a match to TRBD2. This CDR3 is built from 17 residues. Trimming took 5 bases from V and 8 from J; bases not matched to a gene: 13. Germline-derived CDR1 and CDR2 are MDHEN and SYDVKM. CDR3 residues: CASSALKLAGVEGELFF. The DNA of the CDR3 is TGTGCCAGCAGTGCCCTTAAACTAGCGGGAGTTGAAGGGGAGCTGTTTTTT. Complete variable domain (other parts from reference TRBV28 and TRBJ2-2): DVKVTQSSRYLVKRTGEKVFLECVQDMDHENMFWYRQDPGLGLRLIYFSYDVKMKEKGDIPEGYSVSREKKERFSLILESASTNQTSMYLCASSALKLAGVEGELFFGEGSRLTVL.

The J gene is TRBJ2-7, the V gene TRBV5-1, with D uncertain. The germline CDR1 and CDR2 sequences are SGHRS and YFSETQ. This CDR3 has 14 amino acids. Trimming stripped 0 bases from V and 1 base from J, with 8 bases between. The CDR3 nucleotides are TGCGCCAGCAGCTTGGGGGATGGTTCCTACGAGCAGTACTTC. This sequence encodes CASSLGDGSYEQYF.

This chain uses TRBV7-8 with TRBJ2-5; D unresolved. The CDR3 covers 15 residues. Germline CDR1 reads SGHVS; CDR2 reads FQNEAQ. V lost 4 bases to trimming and J lost 0 bases, with 12 bases between them. In nucleotides, the CDR3 is TGTGCCAGCAGCTCTGCGAAGAGGAACCAAGAGACCCAGTACTTC. Protein sequence: CASSSAKRNQETQYF.

This rearrangement joins TRBV11-2 to TRBJ2-4; 8 nucleotides align to TRBD2. V was pared by 0 bases and J by 6 bases, with 10 bases of the junction left unmatched. This CDR3 contains 17 residues. Germline CDR1 is SGHAT and CDR2 is FQNNGV. The CDR3 DNA reads as TGTGCCAGCAGCTTAGATTATATGTTCGGGGGGGTAAACATTCAGTACTTC. This codes for CASSLDYMFGGVNIQYF. Supplemented by reference TRBV11-2 and TRBJ2-4, the full variable domain reads EAGVAQSPRYKIIEKRQSVAFWCNPISGHATLYWYQQILGQGPKLLIQFQNNGVVDDSQLPKDRFSAERLKGVDSTLKIQPAKLEDSAVYLCASSLDYMFGGVNIQYFGAGTRLSVL.